The clone carrying this T cell receptor (beta chain) has ten or more counts. V was shortened by 5 bases and J by 6 bases, with 16 bases between the two germline ends. Germline V CDR1 and CDR2: DFQATT, SNEGSKA (reference sequence). This CDR3 spans 13 amino acids. The entry originates in a study of T-cell reconstitution after alpha-beta-depleted transplantation in children. Unique molecular identifiers were incorporated into the prepared TCRbeta library. TCRdb passed the PCR reads through MiXCR, listing each CDR3 protein once. This sample has about 640,000 distinct CDR3 sequences, with roughly 15% found just once.

Material: PBMCs from the stem cell graft donor, obtained from the stem cell graft. This chain joins TRBV20-1 and TRBJ1-1; no definite D call. This sequence was found in a human donor who donated a stem cell graft to a child with acute myeloid leukemia. This chain's CDR3 is CSARGFVTAEAFF. As DNA, the CDR3 is TGCAGTGCTCGGGGTTTCGTAACCGCTGAAGCTTTCTTT.